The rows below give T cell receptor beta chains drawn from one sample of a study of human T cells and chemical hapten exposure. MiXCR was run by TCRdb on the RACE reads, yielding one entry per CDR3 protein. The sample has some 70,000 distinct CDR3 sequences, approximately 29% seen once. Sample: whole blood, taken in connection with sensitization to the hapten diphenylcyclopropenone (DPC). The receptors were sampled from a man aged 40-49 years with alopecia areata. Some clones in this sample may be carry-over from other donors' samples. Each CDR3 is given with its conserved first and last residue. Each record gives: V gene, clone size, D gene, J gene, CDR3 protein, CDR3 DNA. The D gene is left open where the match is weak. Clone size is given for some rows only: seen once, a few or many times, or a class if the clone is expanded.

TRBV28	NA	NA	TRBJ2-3	CASSSKTLPGSDTQYF	TGTGCCAGCAGTTCAAAGACTCTTCCAGGGTCAGATACGCAGTATTTT
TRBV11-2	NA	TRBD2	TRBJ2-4	CASSWGSGSKAKNIQYF	TGTGCCAGCAGCTGGGGTAGCGGGAGCAAAGCCAAAAACATTCAGTACTTC
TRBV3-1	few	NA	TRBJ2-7	CASSQQSEQYF	TGTGCCAGCAGCCAACAGAGCGAGCAGTACTTC
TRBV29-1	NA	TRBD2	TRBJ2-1	CSVEGLAGGFYNEQFF	TGCAGCGTTGAAGGCCTAGCGGGAGGGTTTTACAATGAGCAGTTCTTC
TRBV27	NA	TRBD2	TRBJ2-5	CASSSPWLAGGPQETQYF	TGTGCCAGCAGTTCCCCATGGCTAGCGGGAGGGCCGCAAGAGACCCAGTACTTC
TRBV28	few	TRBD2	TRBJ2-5	CATSGTSGRKGQETQYF	TGTGCCACCAGCGGGACTAGCGGGAGAAAGGGCCAAGAGACCCAGTACTTC
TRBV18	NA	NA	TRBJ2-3	CASSVGLIDTDTQYF	TGTGCCAGCTCAGTAGGGTTAATAGACACAGATACGCAGTATTTT
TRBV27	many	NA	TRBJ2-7	CASSRQGGGEQYF	TGTGCCAGCAGTAGGCAAGGAGGGGGCGAGCAGTACTTC
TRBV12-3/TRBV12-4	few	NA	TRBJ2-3	CASSPGLSTDTQYF	TGTGCCAGCAGTCCGGGCCTGAGCACAGATACGCAGTATTTT
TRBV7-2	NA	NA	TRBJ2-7	CASSLGGGSYEQYF	TGTGCCAGCAGCTTAGGTGGCGGTTCCTACGAGCAGTACTTC
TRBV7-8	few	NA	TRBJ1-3	CASSLAAGSGNTIYF	TGTGCCAGCAGCTTAGCCGCAGGCTCTGGAAACACCATATATTTT
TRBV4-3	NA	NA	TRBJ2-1	CASSRDSLSSYNEQFF	TGCGCCAGCAGCCGAGACTCCTTGAGCTCCTACAATGAGCAGTTCTTC
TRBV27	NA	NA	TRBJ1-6	CASSFGGGSPLHF	TGTGCCAGCAGTTTCGGAGGAGGATCACCCCTCCACTTT
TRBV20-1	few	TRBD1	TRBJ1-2	CSAPTGGTAYGYTF	TGCAGTGCCCCGACAGGGGGTACAGCGTATGGCTACACCTTC
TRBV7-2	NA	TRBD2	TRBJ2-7	CASSLAGGSGSSYEQYF	TGTGCCAGCAGCTTAGCGGGGGGTAGCGGGAGCTCCTACGAGCAGTACTTC
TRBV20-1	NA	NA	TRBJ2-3	CSARKAGTDTQYF	TGCAGTGCTAGGAAGGCTGGCACAGATACGCAGTATTTT
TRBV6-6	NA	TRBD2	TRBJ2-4	CASSYGLAGGLAIQYF	TGTGCCAGCAGTTACGGCCTAGCGGGAGGGTTGGCCATTCAGTACTTC